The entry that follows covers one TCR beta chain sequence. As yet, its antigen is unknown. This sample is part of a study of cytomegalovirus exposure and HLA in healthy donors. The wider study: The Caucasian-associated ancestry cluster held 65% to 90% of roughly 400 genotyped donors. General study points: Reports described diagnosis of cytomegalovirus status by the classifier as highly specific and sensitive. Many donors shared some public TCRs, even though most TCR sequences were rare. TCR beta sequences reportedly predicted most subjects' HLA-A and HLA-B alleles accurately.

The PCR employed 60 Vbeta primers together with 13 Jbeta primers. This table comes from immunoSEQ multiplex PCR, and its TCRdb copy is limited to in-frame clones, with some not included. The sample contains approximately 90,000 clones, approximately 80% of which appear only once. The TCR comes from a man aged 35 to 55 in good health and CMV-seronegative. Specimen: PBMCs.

Here the CDR3 reads CASSQVQGDTEAFF. The CDR3 nucleotides are TGCGCCAGCAGCCAAGTTCAGGGGGACACTGAAGCTTTCTTT. The genes are TRBV4-1 and TRBJ1-1; the match to TRBD1 covers 7 bases. Unmatched junction bases numbered 2, after V lost 1 base and J lost 3 bases. The CDR3 spans 14 residues. CDR1 MGHRA and CDR2 YSYEKL come from the germline V gene.